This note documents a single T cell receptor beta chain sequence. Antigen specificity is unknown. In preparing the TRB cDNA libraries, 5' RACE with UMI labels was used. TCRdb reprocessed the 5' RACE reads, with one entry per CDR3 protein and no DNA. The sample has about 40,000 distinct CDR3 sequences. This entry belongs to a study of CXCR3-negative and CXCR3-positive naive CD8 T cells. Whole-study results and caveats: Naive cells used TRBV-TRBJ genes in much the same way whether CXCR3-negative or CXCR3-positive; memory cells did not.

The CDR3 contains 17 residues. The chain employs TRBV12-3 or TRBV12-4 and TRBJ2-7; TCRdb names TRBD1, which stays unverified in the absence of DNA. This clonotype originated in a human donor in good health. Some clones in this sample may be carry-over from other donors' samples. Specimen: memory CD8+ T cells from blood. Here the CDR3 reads CASSLRNPGTEAYEQYF.